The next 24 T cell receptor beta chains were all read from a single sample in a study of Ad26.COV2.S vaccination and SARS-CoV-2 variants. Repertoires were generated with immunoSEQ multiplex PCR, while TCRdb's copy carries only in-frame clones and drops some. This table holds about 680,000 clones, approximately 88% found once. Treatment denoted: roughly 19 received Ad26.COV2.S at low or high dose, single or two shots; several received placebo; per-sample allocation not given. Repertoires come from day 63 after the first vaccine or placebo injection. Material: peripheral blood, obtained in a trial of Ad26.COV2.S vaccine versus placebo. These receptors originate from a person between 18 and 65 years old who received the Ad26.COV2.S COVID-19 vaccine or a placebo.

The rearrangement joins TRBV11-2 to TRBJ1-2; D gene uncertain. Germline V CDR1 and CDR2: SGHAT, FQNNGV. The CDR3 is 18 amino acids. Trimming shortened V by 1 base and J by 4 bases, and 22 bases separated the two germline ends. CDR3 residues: CASSLGVPSGDCAYGYTF. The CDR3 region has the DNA TGTGCCAGCAGCTTAGGTGTCCCGTCAGGTGACTGTGCCTATGGCTACACCTTC.

As DNA, the CDR3 is TGTGCCAGCAGATTAGGGGGGGCTTCAAGGGGCTACACCTTC. Its protein is CASRLGGASRGYTF. The rearrangement links TRBV6-5 to TRBJ1-2, with D maybe TRBD1 (6 bases). Germline CDR1 reads MNHEY; CDR2 reads SVGAGI. The CDR3 runs 14 residues. The V and J ends lost 6 bases and 8 bases respectively, with 19 bases between them.

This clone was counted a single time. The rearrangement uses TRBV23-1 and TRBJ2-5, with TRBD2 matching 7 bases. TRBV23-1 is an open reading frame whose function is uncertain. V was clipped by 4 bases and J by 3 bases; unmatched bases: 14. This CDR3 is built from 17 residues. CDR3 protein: CASSRSRIPLAEETQYF. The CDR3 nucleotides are TGCGCCAGCAGTCGGTCCCGTATCCCGCTAGCGGAAGAGACCCAGTACTTC.

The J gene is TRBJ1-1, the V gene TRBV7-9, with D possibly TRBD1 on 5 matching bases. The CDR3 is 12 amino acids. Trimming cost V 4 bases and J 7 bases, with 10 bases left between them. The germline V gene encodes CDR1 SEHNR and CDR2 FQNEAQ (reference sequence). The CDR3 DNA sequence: TGTGCCAGCAGCTACGGGACCTATGAAGCTTTCTTT. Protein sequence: CASSYGTYEAFF.

CDR3 residues: CTSSQERREETSGAPETQYF. CDR3 bases: TGCACCAGCAGCCAAGAACGAAGGGAGGAGACTAGCGGGGCCCCAGAGACCCAGTACTTC. The chain couples TRBV1 to TRBJ2-5; the table's D call TRBD2 went unverified against the DNA. TRBV1 is labeled a pseudogene. The CDR3 consists of 20 residues.

CDR3 in amino acids: CASRGSGTGLSPLHF. The CDR3, as DNA: TGTGCCAGCAGGGGATCCGGGACAGGTCTTTCACCCCTCCACTTT. This chain uses TRBV6-5 with TRBJ1-6, with 8 bases aligning to TRBD1. V dropped 6 bases and J dropped 9; count of bases not matched to a gene: 10. The CDR3 extends over 15 amino acids. The germline gives CDR1 MNHEY, CDR2 SVGAGI.

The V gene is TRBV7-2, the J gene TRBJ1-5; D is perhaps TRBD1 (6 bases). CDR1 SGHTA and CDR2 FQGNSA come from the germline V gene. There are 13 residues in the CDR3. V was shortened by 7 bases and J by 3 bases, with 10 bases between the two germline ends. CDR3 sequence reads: CASTTGINQPQHF. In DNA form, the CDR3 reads TGTGCCAGCACCACAGGGATCAATCAGCCCCAGCATTTT.

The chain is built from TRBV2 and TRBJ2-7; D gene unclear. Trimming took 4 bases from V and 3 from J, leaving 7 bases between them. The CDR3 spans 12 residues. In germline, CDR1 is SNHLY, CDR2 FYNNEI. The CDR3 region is CASSGRIYEQYF. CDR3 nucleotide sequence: TGTGCCAGCAGTGGCAGAATCTACGAGCAGTACTTC.

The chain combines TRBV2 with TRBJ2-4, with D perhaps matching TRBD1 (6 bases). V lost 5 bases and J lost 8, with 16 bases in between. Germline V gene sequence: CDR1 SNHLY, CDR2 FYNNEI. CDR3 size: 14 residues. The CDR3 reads CASSHGQTRDIQYF. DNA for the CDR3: TGTGCCAGCAGTCACGGACAGACAAGGGACATTCAGTACTTC.

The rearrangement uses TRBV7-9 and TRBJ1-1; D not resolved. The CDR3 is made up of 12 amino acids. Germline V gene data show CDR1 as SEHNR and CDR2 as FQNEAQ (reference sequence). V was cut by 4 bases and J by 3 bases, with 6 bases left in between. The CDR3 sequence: CASSYRDTEAFF. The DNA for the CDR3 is TGTGCCAGCAGCTATAGAGACACTGAAGCTTTCTTT.

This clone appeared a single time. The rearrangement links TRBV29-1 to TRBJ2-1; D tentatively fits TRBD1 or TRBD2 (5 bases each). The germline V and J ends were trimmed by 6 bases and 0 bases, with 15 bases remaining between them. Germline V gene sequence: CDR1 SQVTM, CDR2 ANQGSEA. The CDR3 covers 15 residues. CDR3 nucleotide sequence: TGCAGCGTCCAGGGACGGGGATACTCCTACAATGAGCAGTTCTTC. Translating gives CSVQGRGYSYNEQFF.

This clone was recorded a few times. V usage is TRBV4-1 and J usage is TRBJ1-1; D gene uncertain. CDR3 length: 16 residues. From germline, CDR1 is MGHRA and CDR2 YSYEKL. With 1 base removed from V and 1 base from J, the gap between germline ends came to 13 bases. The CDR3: CASSQADQPPNTEAFF. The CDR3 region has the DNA TGCGCCAGCAGCCAAGCGGACCAGCCACCGAACACTGAAGCTTTCTTT.

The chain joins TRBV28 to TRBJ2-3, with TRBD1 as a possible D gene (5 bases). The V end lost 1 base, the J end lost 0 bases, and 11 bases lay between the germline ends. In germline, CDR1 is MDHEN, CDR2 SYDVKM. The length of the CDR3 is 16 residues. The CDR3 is CASSLLGAASTDTQYF. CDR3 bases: TGTGCCAGCAGTTTATTAGGGGCAGCTAGCACAGATACGCAGTATTTT.

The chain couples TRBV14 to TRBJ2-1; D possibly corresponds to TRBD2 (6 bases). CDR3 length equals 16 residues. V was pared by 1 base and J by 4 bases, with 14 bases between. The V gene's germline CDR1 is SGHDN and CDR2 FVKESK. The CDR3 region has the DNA TGTGCCAGCAGCCAAGGTTGGCGGGAATGGTACAATGAGCAGTTCTTC. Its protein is CASSQGWREWYNEQFF. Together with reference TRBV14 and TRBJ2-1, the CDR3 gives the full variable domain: EAGVTQFPSHSVIEKGQTVTLRCDPISGHDNLYWYRRVMGKEIKFLLHFVKESKQDESGMPNNRFLAERTGGTYSTLKVQPAELEDSGVYFCASSQGWREWYNEQFFGPGTRLTVL.

CDR3 residues: CASSRVTGAAEAFF. CDR3 nucleotides: TGCGCCAGCAGCCGAGTGACAGGGGCAGCTGAAGCTTTCTTT. The chain joins TRBV4-3 to TRBJ1-1, with 8 bases lining up with TRBD1. The CDR3 has 14 amino acids. Per the germline V gene, CDR1 is LGHNA and CDR2 is YSLEER. The trim removed 4 bases at V and 6 bases at J, leaving 7 bases unmatched.

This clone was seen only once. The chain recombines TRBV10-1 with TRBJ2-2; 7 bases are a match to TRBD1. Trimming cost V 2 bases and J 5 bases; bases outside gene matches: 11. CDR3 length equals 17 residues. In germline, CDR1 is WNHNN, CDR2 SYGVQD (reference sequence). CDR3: CASSEVDRAPRTGELFF. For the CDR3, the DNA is TGCGCCAGCAGTGAGGTTGACAGGGCCCCCCGGACCGGGGAGCTGTTTTTT.

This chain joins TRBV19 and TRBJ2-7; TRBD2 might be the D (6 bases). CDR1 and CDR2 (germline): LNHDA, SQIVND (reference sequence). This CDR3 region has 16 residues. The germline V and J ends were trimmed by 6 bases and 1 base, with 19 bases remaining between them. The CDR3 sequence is CASSPTHGGLSYEQYF. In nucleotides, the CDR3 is TGTGCCAGTAGCCCGACACATGGAGGGTTGTCCTACGAGCAGTACTTC. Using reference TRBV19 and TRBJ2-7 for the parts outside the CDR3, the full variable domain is DGGITQSPKYLFRKEGQNVTLSCEQNLNHDAMYWYRQDPGQGLRLIYYSQIVNDFQKGDIAEGYSVSREKKESFPLTVTSAQKNPTAFYLCASSPTHGGLSYEQYFGPGTRLTVT.

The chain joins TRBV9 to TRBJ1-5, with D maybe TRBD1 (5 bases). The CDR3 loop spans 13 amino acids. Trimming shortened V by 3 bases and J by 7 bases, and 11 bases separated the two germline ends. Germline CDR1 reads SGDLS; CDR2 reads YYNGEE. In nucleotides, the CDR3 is TGTGCCAGCAGCGCACAGGACGGGCAGCCCCAGCATTTT. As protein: CASSAQDGQPQHF.

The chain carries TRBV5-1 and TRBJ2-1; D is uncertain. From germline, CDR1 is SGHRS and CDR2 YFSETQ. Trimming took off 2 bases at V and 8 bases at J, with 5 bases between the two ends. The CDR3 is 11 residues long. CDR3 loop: CASSLSHEQFF. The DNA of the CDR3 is TGCGCCAGCAGCTTATCCCATGAGCAGTTCTTC. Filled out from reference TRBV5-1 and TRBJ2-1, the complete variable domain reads KAGVTQTPRYLIKTRGQQVTLSCSPISGHRSVSWYQQTPGQGLQFLFEYFSETQRNKGNFPGRFSGRQFSNSRSEMNVSTLELGDSALYLCASSLSHEQFFGPGTRLTVL.

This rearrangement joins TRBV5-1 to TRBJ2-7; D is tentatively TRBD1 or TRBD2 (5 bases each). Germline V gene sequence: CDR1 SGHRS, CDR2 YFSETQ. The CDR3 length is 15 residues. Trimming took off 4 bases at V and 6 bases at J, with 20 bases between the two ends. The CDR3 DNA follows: TGCGCCAGCAGCGCCACCGGGACCCGCCCTGTCGAGCAGTACTTC. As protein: CASSATGTRPVEQYF. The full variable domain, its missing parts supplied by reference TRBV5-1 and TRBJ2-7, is KAGVTQTPRYLIKTRGQQVTLSCSPISGHRSVSWYQQTPGQGLQFLFEYFSETQRNKGNFPGRFSGRQFSNSRSEMNVSTLELGDSALYLCASSATGTRPVEQYFGPGTRLTVT.

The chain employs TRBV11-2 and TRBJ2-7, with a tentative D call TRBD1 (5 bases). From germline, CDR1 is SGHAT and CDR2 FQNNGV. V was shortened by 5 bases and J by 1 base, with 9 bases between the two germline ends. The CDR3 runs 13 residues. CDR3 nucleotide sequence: TGTGCCAGCAGCCCTTGGACATCCTACGAGCAGTACTTC. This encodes CASSPWTSYEQYF.

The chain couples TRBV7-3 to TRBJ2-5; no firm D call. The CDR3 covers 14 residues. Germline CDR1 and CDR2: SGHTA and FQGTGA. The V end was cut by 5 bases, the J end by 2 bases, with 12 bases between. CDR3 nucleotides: TGTGCCAGCAGCCCTGGTCCCTGGCAAGAGACCCAGTACTTC. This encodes CASSPGPWQETQYF.

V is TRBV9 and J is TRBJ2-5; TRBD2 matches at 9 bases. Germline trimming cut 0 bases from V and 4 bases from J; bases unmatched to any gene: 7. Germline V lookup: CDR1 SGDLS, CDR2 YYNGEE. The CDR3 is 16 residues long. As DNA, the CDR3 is TGTGCCAGCAGCGTAGGGAGTAGCGGGGGCGGAGAGACCCAGTACTTC. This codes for CASSVGSSGGGETQYF.

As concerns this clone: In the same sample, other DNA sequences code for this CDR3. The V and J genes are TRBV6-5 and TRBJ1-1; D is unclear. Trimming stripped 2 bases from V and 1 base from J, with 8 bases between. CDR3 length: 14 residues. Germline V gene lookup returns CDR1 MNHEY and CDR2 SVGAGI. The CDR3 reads CASSYLGTNTEAFF. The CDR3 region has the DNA TGTGCCAGCAGTTACCTGGGTACGAACACTGAAGCTTTCTTT.